This T cell receptor beta chain was captured by sequencing in a study of CD8+ T cells in alopecia areata. Comment on this clone: Other DNA sequences from this sample encode an identical CDR3 as well.

This CDR3 region has 12 residues. Trimming cost V 6 bases and J 0 bases, with 8 bases left between them. Germline V gene lookup returns CDR1 SQVTM and CDR2 ANQGSEA. Indicated treatment: oral pan-JAK inhibitor, 5-10 mg twice daily. As the sequencing template, cDNA was produced by extracting RNA and reverse transcribing it. Assay: immunoSEQ multiplex PCR; the TCRdb copy retains only in-frame clones and omits some. The sample comprises around 190,000 clones, 60% to 70% of which are singletons, and 0.65% to 0.7% rests with the top ten. The source is a human donor with alopecia areata. The chain couples TRBV29-1 to TRBJ1-1; no definite D call. The sequenced sample was CD4+ T cells sorted from blood, obtained at week 4, from a patient treated with tofacitinib. In DNA form, the CDR3 reads TGCAGCGTCGGACGGATGAACACTGAAGCTTTCTTT. Its translation: CSVGRMNTEAFF.